The following is a TCR beta chain sequence with its context. This sample was included in a study of cytomegalovirus exposure and HLA in healthy donors. The PCR employed 60 Vbeta primers together with 13 Jbeta primers. Assay used: immunoSEQ multiplex PCR; TCRdb lists only in-frame clones, some missing. The table includes 170,000 or so clones, about 80% detected once. V gave up 6 bases and J gave up 4 bases, with 16 bases separating them. The CDR3 extends over 16 amino acids. Germline CDR1 is MNHNY and CDR2 is SVGAGI (reference sequence). V usage is TRBV6-6 and J usage is TRBJ1-6, with D possibly TRBD1 on 5 matching bases. The clonotype originates from a woman in her 50s in good health and CMV-seropositive. Source material: PBMCs. Here the CDR3 reads CASRITGRRYNSPLHF. The CDR3 coding sequence is TGTGCCAGCAGAATAACAGGTAGAAGATATAATTCACCCCTCCACTTT.